These T cell receptor beta chains were read from a single sample in a study of technical replicates of blood from a handful of donors. Method: immunoSEQ multiplex PCR; TCRdb's copy keeps in-frame clones and lacks some. This sample has 55,000 to 75,000 clones, with approximately 93% found just once. Source material: T cells isolated from PBMCs. All receptors come from a human donor in good health. Both conserved end residues are part of each CDR3. A D gene is named only where the DNA matches it firmly. The size entry is marked missing in some rows and otherwise reads once, few, many or a size class.

d_call	v_call	clone_size	j_call	cdr3_nt	cdr3_aa
TRBD2	TRBV5-6	NA	TRBJ2-3	TGTGCCAGCAGCGGGCTAGCGGGGACAGATACGCAGTATTTT	CASSGLAGTDTQYF
NA	TRBV7-2	NA	TRBJ1-3	TGTGCCAGCAGCCACGCGACGGGGGGGCTGAGTGGAAACACCATATATTTT	CASSHATGGLSGNTIYF
NA	TRBV10-3	NA	TRBJ2-7	TGTGCCATCAGTGAGCCGACACATAACGAGCAGTACTTC	CAISEPTHNEQYF
TRBD1	TRBV30	NA	TRBJ1-2	TGTGCCTGGACCGTCGAGAGGGGACAGGGATCTACTACAAACTATGGCTACACCTTC	CAWTVERGQGSTTNYGYTF
TRBD1	TRBV7-9	NA	TRBJ1-4	TGTGCCAGCAGCTTAGGACCGACAGGGGGTCGATCTAATGAAAAACTGTTTTTT	CASSLGPTGGRSNEKLFF
NA	TRBV28	NA	TRBJ1-1	TGTGCCAGCAGGCGGACACTGAACACTGAAGCTTTCTTT	CASRRTLNTEAFF
TRBD1	TRBV30	once	TRBJ2-3	TGTGCCTGGAGTGTTGCGGGACAGGCCACAGATACGCAGTATTTT	CAWSVAGQATDTQYF
NA	TRBV5-4	once	TRBJ1-2	TGTGCCAGCAGCTTGGGACTTCAGAAGGACTATGGCTACACCTTC	CASSLGLQKDYGYTF
TRBD2	TRBV28	NA	TRBJ2-7	TGTGCCAGCAGTTTAACAGTAGCGGGAGGGGACTTC	CASSLTVAGGDF
NA	TRBV5-8	once	TRBJ1-2	TGTGCCAGCAGCTTGACAGGGATAGGCTATGGCTACACCTTC	CASSLTGIGYGYTF